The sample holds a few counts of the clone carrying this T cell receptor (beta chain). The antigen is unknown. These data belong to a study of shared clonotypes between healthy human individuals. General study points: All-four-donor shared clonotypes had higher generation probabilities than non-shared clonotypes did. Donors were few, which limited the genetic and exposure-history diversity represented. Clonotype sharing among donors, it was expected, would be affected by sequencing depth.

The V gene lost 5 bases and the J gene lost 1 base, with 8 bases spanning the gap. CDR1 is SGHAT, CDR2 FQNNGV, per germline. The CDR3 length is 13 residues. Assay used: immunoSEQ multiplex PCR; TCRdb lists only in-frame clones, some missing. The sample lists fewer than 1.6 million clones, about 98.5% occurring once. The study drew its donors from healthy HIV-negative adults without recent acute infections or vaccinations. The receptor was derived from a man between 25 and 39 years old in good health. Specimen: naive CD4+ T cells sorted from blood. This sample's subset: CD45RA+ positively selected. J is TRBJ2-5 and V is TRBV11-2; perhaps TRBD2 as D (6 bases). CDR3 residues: CASSRSGQETQYF. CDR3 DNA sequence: TGTGCCAGCAGCCGTAGCGGCCAAGAGACCCAGTACTTC.